This T cell receptor (beta chain) is from a study of blood T cells in healthy people across ages. Overall study: About one barcoded beta molecule per two T cells came from capture by template switching.

Study-wide results and limits: Diversity figures derived from one million T cells were judged to underestimate the true value.

To note about this clonotype: Its target is unknown.

A sample-barcoded 5' primer and a J-beta primer mix were used in a second PCR of roughly 6 to 12 cycles. TCRdb recomputed calls from the 5' RACE reads with MiXCR, one row per CDR3 protein. The sample lists some 800,000 distinct CDR3 sequences, approximately 48% seen once, with about a fifth in the top ten. The germline V gene encodes CDR1 LGHDT and CDR2 YNNKEL (reference sequence). The CDR3 is made up of 13 amino acids. Sequencing was carried out using blood. The gene calls are TRBV3-1 and TRBJ2-5; tentatively, D is TRBD2 (6 bases). The J call may be in error: the DNA end matches TRBJ2-7 better. The source is a man aged 60-69 years in good health. In DNA form, the CDR3 reads TGTGCCAGCAGCATTAGCGGTGCCTACGAGCAGTACTTC. Residues: CASSISGAYEQYF.